A selection of T cell receptor beta chains follows, all from one sample in a study of shared clonotypes between healthy human individuals. Assay: immunoSEQ multiplex PCR; the TCRdb copy retains only in-frame clones and omits some. The sample consists of about 2.4 million clones, 93% of them appearing once. The sample consisted of naive CD4+ T cells from PBMCs. The receptors originated from a man between 18 and 29 years old in good health. Some clones in this sample may be carry-over from other donors' samples. Both conserved end residues are part of each CDR3. Fields, in order: V gene, D gene, J gene, clone size, CDR3 DNA, CDR3 protein. D genes are given only for firm matches. Rows may omit the clone size; those that give it use once, few, many or a size class.

v_call: TRBV6-5
d_call: .
j_call: TRBJ2-7
clone_size: .
cdr3_nt: TGTGCCAGCAGTTACTCGAGGGTGGTCGAGCAGTACTTC
cdr3_aa: CASSYSRVVEQYF

v_call: TRBV4-2
d_call: .
j_call: TRBJ1-1
clone_size: .
cdr3_nt: TGTGCCAGCAGCCTTGCAGTGAACACTGAAGCTTTCTTT
cdr3_aa: CASSLAVNTEAFF

v_call: TRBV7-2
d_call: .
j_call: TRBJ1-1
clone_size: .
cdr3_nt: TGTGCCAGCAGCTGGGCAGCGATTCAGACTGAAGCTTTCTTT
cdr3_aa: CASSWAAIQTEAFF

v_call: TRBV5-1
d_call: TRBD1
j_call: TRBJ2-7
clone_size: .
cdr3_nt: TGCGCCAGCTATCGGGACAGGGCCTACGAGCAGTACTTC
cdr3_aa: CASYRDRAYEQYF

v_call: TRBV19
d_call: .
j_call: TRBJ2-7
clone_size: .
cdr3_nt: TGTGCCAGTAGTATCAAAAGACGGGGTTCCTACGAGCAGTACTTC
cdr3_aa: CASSIKRRGSYEQYF

v_call: TRBV11-1
d_call: .
j_call: TRBJ2-7
clone_size: .
cdr3_nt: TGTGCCAGCAGTTTACAGGGAAGAGGCTACTACGAGCAGTACTTC
cdr3_aa: CASSLQGRGYYEQYF

v_call: TRBV7-9
d_call: TRBD2
j_call: TRBJ2-5
clone_size: .
cdr3_nt: TGTGCCAGCAGCTTTGGGACTAGCGGGAGGGCCGGGGACCAGTACTTC
cdr3_aa: CASSFGTSGRAGDQYF

v_call: TRBV27
d_call: .
j_call: TRBJ2-7
clone_size: .
cdr3_nt: TGTGCCAGCAGTTCCCACGACAGGTACGAGCAGTACTTC
cdr3_aa: CASSSHDRYEQYF

v_call: TRBV2
d_call: .
j_call: TRBJ2-2
clone_size: .
cdr3_nt: TGTGCCAGCAGTGAACAGGCCGGGGAGCTGTTTTTT
cdr3_aa: CASSEQAGELFF

v_call: TRBV6-1
d_call: .
j_call: TRBJ2-1
clone_size: .
cdr3_nt: TGTGCCACTACCAGACAGTCTAGCTCCTACAATGAGCAGTTCTTC
cdr3_aa: CATTRQSSSYNEQFF

v_call: TRBV11-2
d_call: TRBD2
j_call: TRBJ2-7
clone_size: .
cdr3_nt: TGTGCCAGCAGCTCGGGACTAACACAGGCGCAGTACTTC
cdr3_aa: CASSSGLTQAQYF

v_call: TRBV2
d_call: TRBD2
j_call: TRBJ2-7
clone_size: .
cdr3_nt: TGTGCCAGCAGTGGGGGACTAGCGGGACCTCGCGAGCAGTACTTC
cdr3_aa: CASSGGLAGPREQYF

v_call: TRBV19
d_call: .
j_call: TRBJ2-1
clone_size: .
cdr3_nt: TGTGCCAGTAGCGCACGAGGACTACCAGCCTACAATGAGCAGTTCTTC
cdr3_aa: CASSARGLPAYNEQFF

v_call: TRBV7-3
d_call: TRBD1
j_call: TRBJ2-5
clone_size: .
cdr3_nt: TGTGCCAGCAGCCCTGACAGGGGGCGCTTGGAGACCCAGTACTTC
cdr3_aa: CASSPDRGRLETQYF

v_call: TRBV18
d_call: .
j_call: TRBJ2-7
clone_size: .
cdr3_nt: TGTGCCAGCTCACCACCGGGCAGCCCCTACGAGCAGTACTTC
cdr3_aa: CASSPPGSPYEQYF

v_call: TRBV27
d_call: TRBD1
j_call: TRBJ1-5
clone_size: .
cdr3_nt: TGTGCCAGCTCAAGGACAGGGAACAAGGATCAGCCCCAGCATTTT
cdr3_aa: CASSRTGNKDQPQHF

v_call: TRBV6-5
d_call: .
j_call: TRBJ2-2
clone_size: .
cdr3_nt: TGTGCCAGCAGAGAGAGGGACCCCACCGGGGAGCTGTTTTTT
cdr3_aa: CASRERDPTGELFF

v_call: TRBV2
d_call: .
j_call: TRBJ1-2
clone_size: few
cdr3_nt: TGTGCCAGCAGCCCGGGTGGTCCTAACTATGGCTACACCTTC
cdr3_aa: CASSPGGPNYGYTF

v_call: TRBV27
d_call: .
j_call: TRBJ1-1
clone_size: .
cdr3_nt: TGTGCCAGCCCTTCGGACAAGAACACTGAAGCTTTCTTT
cdr3_aa: CASPSDKNTEAFF

v_call: TRBV19
d_call: .
j_call: TRBJ1-5
clone_size: .
cdr3_nt: TGTGCCAGTAGTATCAGGGACACCAATCAGCCCCAGCATTTT
cdr3_aa: CASSIRDTNQPQHF

v_call: TRBV9
d_call: .
j_call: TRBJ2-1
clone_size: once
cdr3_nt: TGTGCCAGCAATTATGCCGGGACTCCGCACTACAATGAGCAGTTCTTC
cdr3_aa: CASNYAGTPHYNEQFF

v_call: TRBV28
d_call: TRBD2
j_call: TRBJ2-5
clone_size: .
cdr3_nt: TGTGCCAGCAACGGCGGGAGAGGTGGCGAGACCCAGTACTTC
cdr3_aa: CASNGGRGGETQYF